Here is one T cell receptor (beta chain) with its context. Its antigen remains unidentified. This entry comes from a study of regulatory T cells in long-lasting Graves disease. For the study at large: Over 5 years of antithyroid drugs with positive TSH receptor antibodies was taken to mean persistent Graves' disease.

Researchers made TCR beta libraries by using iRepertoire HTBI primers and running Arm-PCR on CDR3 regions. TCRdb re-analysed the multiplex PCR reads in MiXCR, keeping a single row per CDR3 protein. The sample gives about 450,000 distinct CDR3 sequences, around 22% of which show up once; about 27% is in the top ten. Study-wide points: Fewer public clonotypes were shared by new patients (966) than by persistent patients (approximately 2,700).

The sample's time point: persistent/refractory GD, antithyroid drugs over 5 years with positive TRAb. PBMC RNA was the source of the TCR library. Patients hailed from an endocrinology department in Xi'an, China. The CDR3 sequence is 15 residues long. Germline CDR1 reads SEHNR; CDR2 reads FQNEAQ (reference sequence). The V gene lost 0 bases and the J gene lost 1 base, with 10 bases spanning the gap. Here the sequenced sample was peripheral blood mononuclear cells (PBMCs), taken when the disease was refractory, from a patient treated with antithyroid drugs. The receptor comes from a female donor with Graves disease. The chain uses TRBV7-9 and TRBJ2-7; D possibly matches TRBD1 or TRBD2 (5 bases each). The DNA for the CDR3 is TGTGCCAGCAGCTTAGCTCCGGGGCCTTCCTACGAGCAGTACTTC. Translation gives CASSLAPGPSYEQYF.